The sequence of this T cell receptor (beta chain) was determined in a study of cytomegalovirus exposure and HLA in healthy donors. Germline V gene data show CDR1 as SGHRS and CDR2 as YFSETQ. This CDR3 is 14 amino acids long. V gave up 3 bases and J gave up 6 bases; unmatched junction bases: 9. The PCR ran on 60 Vbeta and 13 Jbeta primers. Method: immunoSEQ multiplex PCR; TCRdb's copy keeps in-frame clones and lacks some. The sample carries approximately 150,000 clones, around 80% recorded once. Study-wide results and caveats: TRBV6-2, TRBV6-3 and some other V segments were unresolvable in 87-base-pair reads. It was shown in a later analysis that HLA-associated TCR beta chains were more clonally expanded than other, equally common chains. Common viral pathogens (according to a later analysis) appeared linked to several of the most significant clusters.

Nominally healthy donors were sampled, though unrecorded immune exposures were likely. Concerning this clone: The antigen is not known.

The rearrangement links TRBV5-1 to TRBJ2-7; 7 bases are shared with TRBD2. The sample consisted of PBMCs. This clonotype originated in a man in his late teens or twenties in good health and CMV-seropositive. The CDR3 region is CASSSAGTIGEQYF. The CDR3 DNA is TGCGCCAGCAGCTCCGCCGGGACTATCGGCGAGCAGTACTTC.